These 11 T cell receptor beta chains share one sample of origin, sequenced in a study of cytomegalovirus exposure and HLA in healthy donors. The primer mix had 60 Vbeta and 13 Jbeta primers. TCRdb's copy holds only in-frame clones and misses some; the assay was immunoSEQ multiplex PCR. The sample contains roughly 96,000 clones, about four fifths of which appear only once. The sequenced sample consisted of PBMCs. The receptor set was obtained from a woman in her seventies in good health and CMV-seropositive.

This clone was seen a handful of times. The rearrangement joins TRBV9 to TRBJ1-4, with TRBD1 matching 7 bases. V was clipped by 0 bases and J by 8 bases; unmatched bases: 13. The germline V gene encodes CDR1 SGDLS and CDR2 YYNGEE. CDR3 size: 17 residues. This chain's CDR3 is CASSVGGIAGGGEKLFF. CDR3 sequence (DNA): TGTGCCAGCAGCGTAGGGGGTATCGCAGGGGGAGGCGAAAAACTGTTTTTT.

The rearrangement joins TRBV28 to TRBJ2-3; D might be TRBD1 (6 bases). V was pared by 5 bases and J by 4 bases, with 22 bases between. This CDR3 is built from 17 residues. Germline CDR1 reads MDHEN; CDR2 reads SYDVKM. CDR3 residues: CASSPPRGRPSADTQYF. The CDR3 DNA reads TGTGCCAGCAGTCCCCCCAGGGGCAGGCCGTCCGCAGATACGCAGTATTTT. Drawing the rest from reference TRBV28 and TRBJ2-3, the complete variable domain is DVKVTQSSRYLVKRTGEKVFLECVQDMDHENMFWYRQDPGLGLRLIYFSYDVKMKEKGDIPEGYSVSREKKERFSLILESASTNQTSMYLCASSPPRGRPSADTQYFGPGTRLTVL.

The chain recombines TRBV6-1 with TRBJ2-7; tentative D call: TRBD1 (7 bases). Germline assignment: CDR1 MNHNS and CDR2 SASEGT. V dropped 8 bases and J dropped 3 bases, with 20 bases sitting between them. CDR3 length: 15 amino acids. Here the CDR3 DNA reads TGTGCCAGCGATGGAGGGACAGCGCGGGACTACGAGCAGTACTTC. This translates into CASDGGTARDYEQYF.

The J gene is TRBJ1-4, the V gene TRBV4-2; D uncertain. Germline CDR1 and CDR2: LGHNA and YNFKEQ. Trimming cost V 0 bases and J 7 bases, with 15 bases left between them. This CDR3 contains 16 residues. The CDR3 region is CASSQEPGIVGEKLFF. CDR3 coding DNA: TGTGCCAGCAGCCAAGAGCCCGGGATAGTCGGTGAAAAACTGTTTTTT.

The chain employs TRBV5-1 and TRBJ1-1; tentative D call: TRBD1 (6 bases). CDR3 length: 15 amino acids. Trimming removed 5 bases at V and 1 base at J, with 15 bases between. CDR1 and CDR2 (germline): SGHRS, YFSETQ. CDR3 loop: CASRLQGTTNTEAFF. CDR3 nucleotide sequence: TGCGCCAGCAGACTCCAGGGGACGACGAACACTGAAGCTTTCTTT.

The chain uses TRBV7-8 and TRBJ1-1; TRBD1 matches at 11 bases. V was pared by 2 bases and J by 4 bases, with 6 bases of the junction left unmatched. Germline CDR1 SGHVS, CDR2 FQNEAQ. The CDR3 covers 16 residues. CDR3 in amino acids: CASSLISGTGGTEAFF. CDR3 DNA sequence: TGTGCCAGCAGCTTAATATCCGGGACAGGGGGCACTGAAGCTTTCTTT.

This clone is a singleton in its sample. Germline and junction disagree at one end, which may indicate a read error. The genes are TRBV7-7 and TRBJ2-7; weak D call: TRBD1 (6 bases). In germline, CDR1 is SSHAT, CDR2 FNYEAQ (reference sequence). CDR3 size: 13 residues. The CDR3 spells CASSLEQGSEQYF. The CDR3 region has the DNA TGTGCTAGCAGCTTGGAACAGGGTTCCGAGCAGTACTTC.

Turning to this clone: Lacking the conserved final phenylalanine or tryptophan, this CDR3 likely reflects a read error. This rearrangement joins TRBV27 to TRBJ1-2; D ambiguous. This CDR3 is built from 15 residues. Trimming took off 3 bases at V and 8 bases at J, with 19 bases between the two ends. Germline V gene sequence: CDR1 MNHEY, CDR2 SMNVEV (reference sequence). CDR3 DNA sequence: TGTGCCAGCAGTTTCCGACCATTTGGGGAGCGGGGCTACACCCTC. Encoded protein: CASSFRPFGERGYTL.

The CDR3 is CASSSRTDSFQETQYF. As DNA, the CDR3 is TGTGCCAGCAGTTCCCGGACAGACTCCTTCCAAGAGACCCAGTACTTC. The V and J genes are TRBV6-5 and TRBJ2-5, with D possibly being TRBD1 (6 bases). With 4 bases removed from V and 1 base from J, the gap between germline ends came to 16 bases. Germline V gene lookup returns CDR1 MNHEY and CDR2 SVGAGI. This CDR3 region has 16 residues.

The rearrangement joins TRBV27 to TRBJ1-3; the D gene is possibly TRBD1 (5 bases). The V and J ends lost 3 bases and 4 bases respectively, with 10 bases between them. Germline CDR1 and CDR2: MNHEY and SMNVEV (reference sequence). There are 14 residues in the CDR3. CDR3 region: CASSFRGEGNTIYF. The CDR3 DNA is TGTGCCAGCAGTTTTAGGGGCGAGGGAAACACCATATATTTT.

In its sample, this clone was seen once. The chain couples TRBV6-6 to TRBJ2-5; 7 bases fit TRBD2. The better agreement between TRBJ2-7 and the DNA end casts doubt on the J call. There are 16 residues in the CDR3. In germline, CDR1 is MNHNY, CDR2 SVGAGI (reference sequence). CDR3 sequence (DNA): TGTGCCAGCAGTTACGATGGGCTAGCGGACTCCTACGAGCAGTACTTC. This translates into CASSYDGLADSYEQYF.